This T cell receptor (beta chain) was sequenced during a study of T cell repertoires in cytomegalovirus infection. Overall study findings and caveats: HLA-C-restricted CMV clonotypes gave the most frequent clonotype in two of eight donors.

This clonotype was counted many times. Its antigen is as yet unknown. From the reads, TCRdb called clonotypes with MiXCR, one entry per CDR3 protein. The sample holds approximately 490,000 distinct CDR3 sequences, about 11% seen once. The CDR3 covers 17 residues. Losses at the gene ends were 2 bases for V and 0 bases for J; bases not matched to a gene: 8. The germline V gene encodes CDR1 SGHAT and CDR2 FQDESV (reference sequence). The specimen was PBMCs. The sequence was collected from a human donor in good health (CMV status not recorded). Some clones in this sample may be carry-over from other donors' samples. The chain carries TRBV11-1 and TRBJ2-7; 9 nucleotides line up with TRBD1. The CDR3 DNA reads TGTGCCAGCAGCTTAACGTTCGGGACAGGGCCCTCCTACGAGCAGTACTTC. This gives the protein CASSLTFGTGPSYEQYF.